This TCR beta chain is from a study of post-analysis software for immune sequencing data. On the study more broadly: Included courses were relapsing-remitting and secondary progressive multiple sclerosis; progressive-relapsing multiple sclerosis was also included. General study findings and limits: Controls' normalized Chao1 diversity significantly exceeded that of multiple sclerosis patients. Patients used roughly five TRBV segments, including TRBV5-6, TRBV5-1 and TRBV20-1, more often than controls. Under F measure analysis, samples from one preparation batch co-clustered strongly.

The germline V gene encodes CDR1 SEHNR and CDR2 FQNEAQ (reference sequence). With 5 bases removed from V and 1 base from J, the gap between germline ends came to 14 bases. This CDR3 has 15 amino acids. Concerning this clonotype: The target antigen is unknown.

Prepared libraries of TCR beta cDNA carried unique molecular identifiers. Between roughly 1 and 10 million T cells gave rise to some 470,000 cDNA molecules. TCRdb re-called the PCR reads with MiXCR, one entry per CDR3 protein. Of about 430,000 distinct CDR3 sequences in the sample, approximately 37% were seen once. V is TRBV7-9 and J is TRBJ1-2; D may be TRBD1 (5 bases). Sequenced sample: blood. This TCR derives from a girl aged 2 to 9 with multiple sclerosis. The CDR3 sequence: CASSPGTPLNYGYTF. For the CDR3, the DNA is TGTGCCAGCAGCCCGGGGACGCCTCTTAACTATGGCTACACCTTC.